This is a list of T cell receptor beta chains from one sample in a study of shared clonotypes between healthy human individuals. Measured with immunoSEQ multiplex PCR; TCRdb has only the in-frame clones, and not every one. The sample yields hundreds of thousands of clones, around 78% seen once. The sequencing sample was made of PBMCs. These TCRs come from a woman between 35 and 50 years old in good health. Some clones in this sample may be carry-over from other donors' samples. The CDR3 runs from the conserved cysteine through the conserved F or W. Each record gives: J gene, D gene, clone size, V gene, CDR3 protein, CDR3 DNA. A D gene is named only where the DNA matches it firmly. The size entry is marked missing in some rows and otherwise reads once, few, many or a size class.

>TRBJ2-3|TRBD2|NA|TRBV7-9
CASSLRGRLATFTDTQYF
TGTGCCAGCAGCTTACGGGGTAGACTAGCGACCTTCACAGATACGCAGTATTTT
>TRBJ2-4|NA|NA|TRBV19
CASSMVGPSAKNIQYF
TGTGCCAGTAGTATGGTGGGCCCTTCGGCCAAAAACATTCAGTACTTC
>TRBJ2-1|TRBD1|once|TRBV6-5
CASSYSGDRVTEQFF
TGTGCCAGCAGTTACTCAGGGGACAGGGTTACTGAGCAGTTCTTC
>TRBJ2-1|NA|NA|TRBV5-1
CASSLEGGNNEQFF
TGCGCCAGCAGCTTGGAAGGCGGGAACAATGAGCAGTTCTTC
>TRBJ1-5|NA|few|TRBV6-1
CASSEGWENQPQHF
TGTGCCAGCAGTGAAGGTTGGGAAAATCAGCCCCAGCATTTT
>TRBJ2-7|NA|NA|TRBV15
CATSRDPPGGLFYEQYF
TGTGCCACCAGCAGAGATCCTCCAGGCGGTCTCTTCTACGAGCAGTACTTC
>TRBJ2-5|TRBD1|NA|TRBV11-2
CASSLGMGQGEVETQYF
TGTGCCAGCAGCTTAGGAATGGGACAGGGTGAAGTAGAGACCCAGTACTTC
>TRBJ2-2|NA|NA|TRBV2
CASRFDRMNAGELFF
TGTGCCAGTAGGTTCGACAGAATGAACGCCGGGGAGCTGTTTTTT
>TRBJ2-1|TRBD2|many|TRBV5-1
CASSLSGMKGEQFF
TGCGCCAGCAGCCTAAGCGGGATGAAGGGGGAGCAGTTCTTC
>TRBJ2-6|NA|once|TRBV19
CASSIGGTSGANVLTF
TGTGCCAGTAGTATAGGAGGGACCTCTGGGGCCAACGTCCTGACTTTC
>TRBJ1-5|NA|NA|TRBV27
CASSSRASNQPQHF
TGTGCCAGCAGTTCCAGGGCTAGCAATCAGCCCCAGCATTTT
>TRBJ1-3|NA|NA|TRBV11-2
CASSFQDFSGNTIYF
TGTGCCAGCAGCTTTCAGGATTTCTCTGGAAACACCATATATTTT
>TRBJ1-2|TRBD1|NA|TRBV5-1
CASSLEQGAQDGYTF
TGCGCCAGCAGCTTGGAGCAGGGGGCTCAGGATGGCTACACCTTC
>TRBJ2-5|TRBD1|NA|TRBV23-1
CASSHRGGQGAILGETQYF
TGCGCCAGCAGTCACCGCGGTGGACAGGGGGCGATTTTAGGTGAGACCCAGTACTTC
>TRBJ2-7|TRBD1|NA|TRBV28
CASSLFGKGATYEQYF
TGTGCCAGCAGTTTATTCGGAAAGGGGGCAACCTACGAGCAGTACTTC
>TRBJ1-1|NA|NA|TRBV7-2
CASSTGWSEAFF
TGTGCCAGCAGCACCGGTTGGAGCGAAGCTTTCTTT
>TRBJ1-2|TRBD1|NA|TRBV18
CASSPTLNRGVYYTF
TGTGCCAGCTCACCCACCTTGAACAGGGGGGTATACTACACCTTC
>TRBJ1-1|NA|NA|TRBV6-5
CASSYPGTTEAFF
TGTGCCAGCAGTTACCCTGGGACCACTGAAGCTTTCTTT
>TRBJ2-7|NA|many|TRBV6-5
CASSDVYEQYF
TGTGCCAGCAGTGACGTCTACGAGCAGTACTTC
>TRBJ1-5|TRBD1|NA|TRBV28
CASSLSGQGASQPQHF
TGTGCCAGCAGTTTAAGCGGACAGGGGGCTAGTCAGCCCCAGCATTTT
>TRBJ2-3|NA|NA|TRBV5-6
CASSLLGADTQYF
TGTGCCAGCAGCTTGCTGGGGGCGGATACGCAGTATTTT
>TRBJ1-3|NA|NA|TRBV5-1
CASSYRGAPSGNTIYF
TGCGCCAGCAGCTATCGGGGGGCCCCCTCTGGAAACACCATATATTTT
>TRBJ2-1|TRBD2|few|TRBV19
CASSIRTSGRVDEQFF
TGTGCCAGTAGTATTCGGACTAGCGGGAGGGTGGATGAGCAGTTCTTC
>TRBJ2-7|TRBD1|NA|TRBV6-1
CASSEGTGGGLYEQYF
TGTGCCAGCAGTGAAGGGACAGGGGGCGGGCTATACGAGCAGTACTTC
>TRBJ2-6|NA|NA|TRBV9
CASGEAAGANVLTF
TGTGCCAGCGGTGAGGCTGCTGGGGCCAACGTCCTGACTTTC
>TRBJ2-3|TRBD2|once|TRBV4-2
CASSQERGLAGDPSTDTQYF
TGTGCCAGCAGCCAAGAAAGAGGGCTAGCGGGAGACCCTAGCACAGATACGCAGTATTTT
>TRBJ2-5|NA|few|TRBV7-7
CASSLSQVRETQYF
TGTGCTAGCAGCTTAAGTCAAGTTCGGGAGACCCAGTACTTC
>TRBJ2-2|NA|NA|TRBV10-1
CASTTGSETGELFF
TGCGCCAGCACCACAGGGAGTGAGACCGGGGAGCTGTTTTTT
>TRBJ2-3|TRBD2|NA|TRBV6-1
CASRTGGRTDTQYF
TGTGCCAGCAGAACGGGGGGGCGCACAGATACGCAGTATTTT
>TRBJ1-2|TRBD1|NA|TRBV28
CASSLGQGSYGYTF
TGTGCCAGCAGTTTGGGACAGGGGTCCTATGGCTACACCTTC